This T cell receptor beta chain is drawn from a study of cytomegalovirus exposure and HLA in healthy donors. Details on this clone: Its specificity is not known.

PCR primers comprised 60 Vbeta and 13 Jbeta primers. Authors' processing steps: Later work found around 85 million unique TCR beta chains, with around 10 million shared. Profiling relied on immunoSEQ multiplex PCR, and the TCRdb table lists in-frame clones only, not all of them. Clone size and V and J calls were adopted from that table, with D and trimming inferred from the DNA. This table has under 200,000 clones, under 85% appearing once. Study-wide findings and caveats: Indistinguishable V segments such as TRBV6-2 and TRBV6-3 were excluded. Clonal expansion was found to be greater in HLA-associated TCR beta chains than in equally common others in a later analysis.

CDR1 MNHNS and CDR2 SASEGT come from the germline V gene. Between the trimmed V and J ends, which lost 2 bases and 2 bases, there was a span of 7 bases. The CDR3 covers 13 residues. This sequence was found in a woman younger than 35 in good health and CMV-seropositive. Sequenced: PBMCs. V gene TRBV6-1 combines with J gene TRBJ2-7, with D unclear. In nucleotides, the CDR3 is TGTGCCAGCAGTGAACTCCGGGCCTACGAGCAGTACTTC. Translation: CASSELRAYEQYF.